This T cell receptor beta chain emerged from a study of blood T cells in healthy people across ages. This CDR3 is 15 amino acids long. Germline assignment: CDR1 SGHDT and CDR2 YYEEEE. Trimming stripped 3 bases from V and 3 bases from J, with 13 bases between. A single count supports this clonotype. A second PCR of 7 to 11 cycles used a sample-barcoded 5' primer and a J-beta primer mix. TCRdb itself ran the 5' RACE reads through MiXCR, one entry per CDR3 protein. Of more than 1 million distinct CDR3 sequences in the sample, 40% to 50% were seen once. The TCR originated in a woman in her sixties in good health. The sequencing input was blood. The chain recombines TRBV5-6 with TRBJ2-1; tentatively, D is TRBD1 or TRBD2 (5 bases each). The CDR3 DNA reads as TGTGCCAGCAGCTCGGGACGAGAGAACTACAATGAGCAGTTCTTC. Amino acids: CASSSGRENYNEQFF.